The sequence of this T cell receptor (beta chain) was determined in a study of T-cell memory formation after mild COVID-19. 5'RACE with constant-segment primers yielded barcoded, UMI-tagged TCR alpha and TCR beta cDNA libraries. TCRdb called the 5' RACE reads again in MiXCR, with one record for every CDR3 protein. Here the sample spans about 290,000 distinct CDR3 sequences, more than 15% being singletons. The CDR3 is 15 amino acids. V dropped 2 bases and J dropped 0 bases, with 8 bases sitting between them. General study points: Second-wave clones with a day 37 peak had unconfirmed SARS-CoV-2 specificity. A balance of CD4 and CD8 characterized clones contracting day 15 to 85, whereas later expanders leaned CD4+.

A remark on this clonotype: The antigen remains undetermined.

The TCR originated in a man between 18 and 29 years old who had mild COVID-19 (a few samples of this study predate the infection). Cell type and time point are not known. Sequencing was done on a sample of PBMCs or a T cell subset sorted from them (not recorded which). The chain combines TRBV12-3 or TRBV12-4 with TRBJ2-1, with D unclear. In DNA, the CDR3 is TGTGCCAGCAGTTTAACGATCTACTCCTACAATGAGCAGTTCTTC. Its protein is CASSLTIYSYNEQFF.